These 9 T cell receptor beta chains originate from one sample sequenced in a study of blood T cell repertoires in COVID-19. The method was immunoSEQ multiplex PCR; TCRdb's version includes in-frame clones alone and lacks a portion of them. Of 250,000 to 350,000 clones listed, 84% are singletons. Sequences were obtained from peripheral blood. These receptors all stem from a human donor with COVID-19, enrolled during active disease. The donor label of this sample is uncertain.

This chain joins TRBV3-1 (or the pseudogene TRBV3-2) and TRBJ2-7; a weak D match, TRBD1 (6 bases). The CDR3 has 15 amino acids. The ends were cut back, 3 bases at V and 0 bases at J, with 12 bases in the middle. Germline-derived CDR1 and CDR2 are LGHDT and YNNKEL (reference sequence). CDR3 amino acids: CASSHDGQPSYEQYF. The DNA of the CDR3 is TGTGCCAGCAGCCATGACGGACAGCCCTCCTACGAGCAGTACTTC.

The chain has TRBV21-1 and TRBJ2-3; the table's D call of TRBD1 was not tested on the DNA. TRBV21-1 is a known pseudogene. The length of the CDR3 is 16 residues. CDR3 sequence reads: CASSKQLTGVPDTQYF. In DNA, the CDR3 is TGTGCCAGCAGCAAACAATTGACAGGGGTTCCAGATACGCAGTATTTT.

The chain combines TRBV5-5 with TRBJ2-2; the D gene is possibly TRBD1 (6 bases). Germline V CDR1 and CDR2: SGHKS, YYEKEE (reference sequence). Trimming shortened V by 2 bases and J by 7 bases, and 15 bases separated the two germline ends. This CDR3 has 15 residues. This chain's CDR3 is CASSFMGTGIGELFF. The CDR3 DNA follows: TGTGCCAGCAGCTTCATGGGTACAGGGATCGGGGAGCTGTTTTTT. Filled out from reference TRBV5-5 and TRBJ2-2, the complete variable domain reads DAGVTQSPTHLIKTRGQQVTLRCSPISGHKSVSWYQQVLGQGPQFIFQYYEKEERGRGNFPDRFSARQFPNYSSELNVNALLLGDSALYLCASSFMGTGIGELFFGEGSRLTVL.

This sequence joins TRBV25-1 and TRBJ2-3; 7 bases fit TRBD1. Trimming at V came to 6 bases and at J to 0 bases, leaving 3 bases not matched to a gene. This CDR3 is 14 amino acids long. Germline values: CDR1 MGHDK, CDR2 SYGVNS. The CDR3 DNA sequence: TGTGCCAGCAGGGGACAGCTGAGCACAGATACGCAGTATTTT. Amino acids: CASRGQLSTDTQYF.

This sequence joins TRBV5-1 and TRBJ2-2, with TRBD1 identical over 7 bases. Germline CDR1 SGHRS, CDR2 YFSETQ. The CDR3 sequence is 15 residues long. V dropped 4 bases and J dropped 7; count of bases not matched to a gene: 10. The CDR3 sequence is CASSTRDSHGGELFF. CDR3 coding DNA: TGCGCCAGCAGCACGAGGGACAGCCACGGCGGGGAGCTGTTTTTT.

This chain joins TRBV6-1 and TRBJ1-5; unclear D gene. Trimming removed 0 bases at V and 0 bases at J, with 9 bases between. Germline CDR1 is MNHNS and CDR2 is SASEGT. The CDR3 loop spans 16 amino acids. CDR3 in amino acids: CASSEAPGYSNQPQHF. CDR3 nucleotides: TGTGCCAGCAGTGAAGCCCCCGGTTATAGCAATCAGCCCCAGCATTTT.

This rearrangement joins TRBV11-2 to TRBJ2-7, with D maybe TRBD2 (5 bases). CDR3 length: 14 residues. From germline, CDR1 is SGHAT and CDR2 FQNNGV. V lost 0 bases and J 3 bases, leaving 9 bases between the germline ends. Written as DNA, the CDR3 is TGTGCCAGCAGCTTAGATATCGGGGACTACGAGCAGTACTTC. This gives the protein CASSLDIGDYEQYF. The variable domain in full, with the rest retrieved from reference TRBV11-2 and TRBJ2-7, is EAGVAQSPRYKIIEKRQSVAFWCNPISGHATLYWYQQILGQGPKLLIQFQNNGVVDDSQLPKDRFSAERLKGVDSTLKIQPAKLEDSAVYLCASSLDIGDYEQYFGPGTRLTVT.

The rearrangement links TRBV7-2 to TRBJ1-6; 8 bases agree with TRBD1. The CDR3 length is 15 residues. V lost 3 bases and J lost 6; bases outside the gene matches: 4. CDR1 SGHTA and CDR2 FQGNSA come from the germline V gene. The CDR3 DNA sequence: TGTGCCAGCAGCTTGATCGGACAGGGTAATTCACCCCTCCACTTT. It translates to CASSLIGQGNSPLHF.

The chain has TRBV2 and TRBJ2-5, with D perhaps matching TRBD2 (5 bases). The V gene lost 7 bases and the J gene lost 5 bases, with 14 bases spanning the gap. This CDR3 has 13 amino acids. Germline CDR1 and CDR2: SNHLY and FYNNEI. In nucleotides, the CDR3 is TGTGCCAGCAACTGGGAATCGGGGGAGACCCAGTACTTC. Translation gives CASNWESGETQYF.